The 26 T cell receptor beta chains listed next were all sequenced from one sample in a study of T cell responses to AZD1222 COVID-19 vaccine. The assay was immunoSEQ multiplex PCR, and TCRdb's table has in-frame clones only and misses some. In the table there are roughly 93,000 clones, roughly 90% of which are singletons. The sequences come from peripheral blood, collected 28 days after the second AZD1222 dose. Receptors were obtained from an adult who received the AZD1222 COVID-19 vaccine.

The chain links TRBV5-1 to TRBJ1-3, with D possibly being TRBD1 (6 bases). Germline V gene data show CDR1 as SGHRS and CDR2 as YFSETQ. The CDR3 covers 16 residues. V lost 0 bases, J lost 4 bases, and 14 bases lay in between. As DNA, the CDR3 is TGCGCCAGCAGCTTGGATTCCGGGACAACAGGAAACACCATATATTTT. This codes for CASSLDSGTTGNTIYF.

The chain combines TRBV10-3 with TRBJ1-2; TRBD1 might be the D (6 bases). V was pared by 0 bases and J by 1 base, with 12 bases between. The CDR3 spans 16 residues. Germline assignment: CDR1 ENHRY and CDR2 SYGVKD. CDR3: CAISESGAGVNYGYTF. For the CDR3, the DNA is TGTGCCATCAGTGAGTCTGGGGCAGGGGTTAACTATGGCTACACCTTC.

The V and J genes are TRBV7-2 and TRBJ2-1, with a weak D call TRBD2 (5 bases). Germline CDR1 reads SGHTA; CDR2 reads FQGNSA. This CDR3 comprises 13 residues. The V end was cut by 1 base, the J end by 7 bases, with 8 bases between. CDR3 residues: CASSLVRANEQFF. CDR3 DNA: TGTGCCAGCAGCTTAGTGAGGGCGAATGAGCAGTTCTTC.

The chain links TRBV11-2 to TRBJ1-1; maybe TRBD1 (5 bases). In germline, CDR1 is SGHAT, CDR2 FQNNGV. The CDR3 length is 16 residues. V was shortened by 3 bases and J by 8 bases, with 22 bases between the two germline ends. CDR3 residues: CASSFPTKEVAGEAFF. CDR3 coding DNA: TGTGCCAGCAGCTTCCCGACTAAGGAGGTGGCAGGGGAAGCTTTCTTT.

This chain connects TRBV10-1 to TRBJ1-6; a possible D gene is TRBD1 (5 bases). The CDR3 covers 14 residues. V lost 3 bases to trimming and J lost 9 bases, with 12 bases between them. Germline assignment: CDR1 WNHNN and CDR2 SYGVQD (reference sequence). The CDR3 is CASSDGGSGSPLHF. The CDR3 DNA sequence: TGCGCCAGCAGTGACGGGGGGTCGGGTTCACCCCTCCACTTT.

This clone is a singleton in its sample. CDR3 protein: CASSVGGSDQPQHF. As DNA, the CDR3 is TGTGCCAGCAGCGTAGGAGGTTCCGATCAGCCCCAGCATTTT. The rearrangement joins TRBV9 to TRBJ1-5; no firm D call. Trimming pared 0 bases from V and 5 bases from J, leaving 9 bases between. Per the germline V gene, CDR1 is SGDLS and CDR2 is YYNGEE. The CDR3 runs to 14 residues.

The gene calls are TRBV13 and TRBJ1-1; D is unclear. The CDR3 has 13 residues. CDR1 and CDR2 from the germline V gene are PRHDT and FYEKMQ (reference sequence). Trimming pared 2 bases from V and 1 base from J, leaving 5 bases between. The CDR3 sequence is CASSLRTNTEAFF. CDR3 sequence (DNA): TGTGCCAGCAGCTTAAGGACGAACACTGAAGCTTTCTTT.

As for this clone: The sample holds other DNA sequences that translate to the same CDR3. This rearrangement joins TRBV2 to TRBJ1-5, with D tentatively TRBD1 (5 bases). Trimming stripped 2 bases from V and 1 base from J, with 6 bases between. The CDR3 contains 14 residues. Germline values: CDR1 SNHLY, CDR2 FYNNEI. CDR3: CASSEQGSNQPQHF. The CDR3 nucleotides are TGTGCCAGCAGTGAACAGGGAAGCAATCAGCCCCAGCATTTT. The full variable domain, in which reference TRBV2 and TRBJ1-5 provide the parts outside the CDR3, is EPEVTQTPSHQVTQMGQEVILRCVPISNHLYFYWYRQILGQKVEFLVSFYNNEISEKSEIFDDQFSVERPDGSNFTLKIRSTKLEDSAMYFCASSEQGSNQPQHFGDGTRLSIL.

This rearrangement joins TRBV6-2 or TRBV6-3 to TRBJ2-2, with 8 nucleotides matching TRBD1. CDR3 length equals 15 residues. Germline V gene sequence: CDR1 MNHEY, CDR2 SVGEGT. J lost 6 bases, V lost 6 bases, and 9 bases had no gene match. CDR3 residues: CASSGRTGPAGELFF. The CDR3 DNA follows: TGTGCCAGCAGCGGACGGACAGGGCCGGCCGGGGAGCTGTTTTTT.

The chain joins TRBV27 to TRBJ2-7; 7 bases are a match to TRBD1. Trimming at V came to 5 bases and at J to 3 bases, leaving 4 bases not matched to a gene. The germline gives CDR1 MNHEY, CDR2 SMNVEV (reference sequence). The CDR3 spans 13 residues. The CDR3 sequence is CASSPGQSYEQYF. The CDR3 DNA reads as TGTGCCAGCAGTCCGGGACAGAGCTACGAGCAGTACTTC.

The chain carries TRBV6-5 and TRBJ1-6, with no clear D. V lost 0 bases and J lost 0, with 6 bases in between. The V gene's germline CDR1 is MNHEY and CDR2 SVGAGI. This CDR3 has 16 amino acids. CDR3 protein: CASSYSWDSYNSPLHF. CDR3 coding DNA: TGTGCCAGCAGTTACTCGTGGGACTCCTATAATTCACCCCTCCACTTT.

V usage is TRBV5-6 and J usage is TRBJ2-1; D perhaps matches TRBD2 (6 bases). V was trimmed by 3 bases and J by 0 bases, leaving 16 bases between them. The CDR3 contains 17 residues. The germline V gene encodes CDR1 SGHDT and CDR2 YYEEEE. For the CDR3, the DNA is TGTGCCAGCAGCTGGGGGGAGTGGATTAACTCCTACAATGAGCAGTTCTTC. This encodes CASSWGEWINSYNEQFF.

The chain recombines TRBV5-4 with TRBJ2-1; 8 bases match TRBD2. V shed 4 bases, J shed 1 base, and the junction held 7 bases outside the gene matches. The CDR3 length is 16 residues. Germline V CDR1 and CDR2: SGHNT, YYREEE (reference sequence). CDR3 region: CASSPGRGGSYNEQFF. The DNA of the CDR3 is TGTGCCAGCAGCCCGGGTCGGGGGGGGTCCTACAATGAGCAGTTCTTC.

This chain connects TRBV7-2 to TRBJ2-2, with a tentative D call TRBD2 (5 bases). The CDR3 length is 18 residues. Germline CDR1 and CDR2: SGHTA and FQGNSA. Deletions cut 1 base from V and 6 bases from J, with 21 bases between. CDR3 region: CASSLGPGPTGSPGELFF. CDR3 DNA sequence: TGTGCCAGCAGCTTAGGTCCAGGCCCCACGGGATCTCCCGGGGAGCTGTTTTTT.

On this clone itself: One end of the junction fails to match germline, which may point to a read error. The J gene is TRBJ1-2, the V gene TRBV27; D may be TRBD1 (5 bases). Germline CDR1 and CDR2: MNHEY and SMNVEV (reference sequence). The CDR3 contains 14 residues. CDR3 DNA: TGTGCCAGCAGTTTAGGGGGTGGCGATCCCAGGCCTCTCTTC. It yields the protein CASSLGGGDPRPLF.

The chain has TRBV6-5 and TRBJ1-5; maybe TRBD1 (6 bases). V shed 5 bases and J shed 3 bases, with 14 bases lying between them. CDR1 is MNHEY and CDR2 is SVGAGI in the germline V gene. This CDR3 contains 15 residues. CDR3 in amino acids: CASSPGVANNQPQHF. CDR3 bases: TGTGCCAGCAGTCCAGGGGTAGCGAACAATCAGCCCCAGCATTTT.

The V and J genes are TRBV27 and TRBJ2-2; 9 bases fit TRBD2. Per the germline V gene, CDR1 is MNHEY and CDR2 is SMNVEV (reference sequence). Trimming at V came to 6 bases and at J to 5 bases, leaving 19 bases not matched to a gene. The CDR3 totals 19 residues. The CDR3 here is CASSFSHHEAGGPTGELFF. The DNA for the CDR3 is TGTGCCAGCAGCTTCTCGCACCATGAAGCGGGGGGACCGACCGGGGAGCTGTTTTTT.

The V and J genes are TRBV5-6 and TRBJ2-7; 7 positions match TRBD1. The germline V gene has CDR1 SGHDT and CDR2 YYEEEE. Germline trimming cut 4 bases from V and 7 bases from J; bases unmatched to any gene: 14. This CDR3 has 15 amino acids. CDR3 bases: TGTGCCAGCAGCCAAACGGACAGGCCGGTTCGAGAGCAGTACTTC. Residues: CASSQTDRPVREQYF.

Here the CDR3 DNA reads TGTGCCACCAGCAGAGATATTTCGGGGAACGAGCAGTACGTC. Protein sequence: CATSRDISGNEQYV. The chain uses TRBV15 and TRBJ2-7, with D possibly matching TRBD2 (5 bases). V was cut by 0 bases and J by 5 bases, with 11 bases left in between. The CDR3 extends over 14 amino acids. Germline CDR1 reads LNHNV; CDR2 reads YYDKDF (reference sequence).

This chain links TRBV24-1 with TRBJ1-5; no clear D. CDR3 length: 15 residues. In germline, CDR1 is KGHDR, CDR2 SFDVKD. Trimming removed 2 bases at V and 3 bases at J, with 10 bases between. CDR3 sequence (DNA): TGTGCCACCAGTGATTCGGGCGGGCCCAATCAGCCCCAGCATTTT. Residues: CATSDSGGPNQPQHF.

This chain joins TRBV15 and TRBJ2-1; D call uncertain. Germline V gene lookup returns CDR1 LNHNV and CDR2 YYDKDF (reference sequence). This CDR3 is 18 amino acids long. Trimming removed 1 base at V and 8 bases at J, with 24 bases between. The DNA of the CDR3 is TGTGCCACCAGCAGAGCCCAGGTGGCCACAAGATTCGACGATGAGCAGTTCTTC. It is translated as CATSRAQVATRFDDEQFF.

The chain has TRBV5-4 and TRBJ2-7; 9 positions agree with TRBD1. The CDR3 has 17 amino acids. The V and J ends lost 3 bases and 3 bases, in that order; junction bases with no gene match: 13. Per germline, CDR1 SGHNT and CDR2 YYREEE (reference sequence). CDR3 DNA: TGTGCCAGCAGCTCCAAAAACCGGGACAGGGTAGGCTACGAGCAGTACTTC. This encodes CASSSKNRDRVGYEQYF.

The V call is TRBV29-1, the J call TRBJ1-3; D possibly corresponds to TRBD1 (6 bases). The germline V gene encodes CDR1 SQVTM and CDR2 ANQGSEA. The CDR3 has 16 residues. V gave up 8 bases and J gave up 0 bases, with 20 bases separating them. The CDR3 region has the DNA TGCAGCTACAGTACCCAACAGGGCAACTCTGGAAACACCATATATTTT. It is translated as CSYSTQQGNSGNTIYF.

J is TRBJ1-2 and V is TRBV12-3 or TRBV12-4; TRBD1 might be the D (6 bases). V was cut by 8 bases and J by 8 bases, with 15 bases left in between. The CDR3 is made up of 12 amino acids. CDR3: CASFEQGQGYTF. The CDR3 DNA follows: TGTGCCAGCTTCGAACAGGGCCAAGGCTACACCTTC.

The J gene is TRBJ1-6, the V gene TRBV6-4, with D hard to call. The CDR3 is 14 amino acids. Looked up from germline, CDR1 is MRHNA and CDR2 is SNTAGT. Trimming removed 0 bases at V and 7 bases at J, with 7 bases between. The CDR3 nucleotides are TGTGCCAGCAGTGACTCGGCAAAGAATTCACCCCTCCACTTT. This translates into CASSDSAKNSPLHF.

The chain has TRBV30 and TRBJ2-3, with D tentatively TRBD1 or TRBD2 (6 bases each). Trimming cost V 3 bases and J 6 bases, with 16 bases left between them. This CDR3 is built from 14 residues. From germline, CDR1 is GTSNPN and CDR2 SVGIG (reference sequence). CDR3 residues: CAWSRGLGGDTQYF. CDR3 coding DNA: TGTGCCTGGAGCCGGGGTCTAGGGGGGGATACGCAGTATTTT.